This T cell receptor beta chain was identified during a study of technical replicates of blood from several donors. The count of this clone is one. Method: immunoSEQ multiplex PCR; TCRdb's copy keeps in-frame clones and lacks some. Among about 64,000 clones listed, less than 90% were seen once. Germline loops: CDR1 SGHVS, CDR2 FQNEAQ. Trimming took off 5 bases at V and 7 bases at J, with 15 bases between the two ends. There are 14 residues in the CDR3. The rearrangement joins TRBV7-8 to TRBJ1-5; D ambiguous. This TCR was recovered from a human donor in good health. Some clones in this sample may be carry-over from other donors' samples. Sequencing was carried out using PBMCs. The CDR3: CASSLETRRQPQHF. In DNA, the CDR3 is TGTGCCAGCAGCCTCGAGACGAGGAGACAGCCCCAGCATTTT.